This is a list of T cell receptor beta chains from one sample in a study of cytomegalovirus exposure and HLA in healthy donors. Profiled with immunoSEQ multiplex PCR; TCRdb holds only in-frame clones, not every one. Here the sample spans fewer than 80,000 clones, over 60% being singletons. Sequences were obtained from PBMCs. Receptors originate from a man between 50 and 59 years old in good health and CMV-seropositive. CDR3s include the opening cysteine and the closing phenylalanine or tryptophan. Fields, in order: V gene, clone size, J gene, D gene, CDR3 protein, CDR3 DNA. A D gene is named only where the DNA matches it firmly. The size field is filled for only some rows; it gives once, few, many or a size class.

>TRBV6-1|.|TRBJ1-1|TRBD1
CASSEFSRQGSRTEAFF
TGTGCCAGCAGTGAATTCTCCCGACAGGGGAGCAGGACTGAAGCTTTCTTT
>TRBV6-6|.|TRBJ1-1|.
CASTGDFNTEAFF
TGTGCCAGCACCGGTGATTTTAACACTGAAGCTTTCTTT
>TRBV11-2|.|TRBJ1-2|.
CASRPRQVSYGYTF
TGTGCCAGCAGACCTCGACAGGTTAGCTATGGCTACACCTTC
>TRBV10-2|.|TRBJ2-5|TRBD2
CASSELTSGETQYF
TGCGCCAGCAGTGAGCTGACTAGCGGGGAGACCCAGTACTTC
>TRBV11-2|.|TRBJ2-3|.
CASSSQGDTQYF
TGTGCCAGCAGCTCACAGGGAGATACGCAGTATTTT
>TRBV25-1|.|TRBJ1-2|TRBD1
CATVGQGPYGYTF
TGTGCCACCGTTGGACAGGGGCCCTATGGCTACACCTTC
>TRBV14|.|TRBJ2-3|TRBD2
CASSPWGGTDTQYF
TGTGCCAGCAGCCCTTGGGGGGGGACAGATACGCAGTATTTT
>TRBV4-1|few|TRBJ2-3|TRBD2
CASSQDKGLADNTDTQYF
TGCGCCAGCAGCCAAGATAAGGGACTAGCGGATAACACAGATACGCAGTATTTT
>TRBV30|.|TRBJ2-7|TRBD2
CAWLAGAYEQYF
TGTGCCTGGCTAGCGGGAGCGTACGAGCAGTACTTC
>TRBV28|.|TRBJ2-7|TRBD2
CASSSPTGGYEQYF
TGTGCCAGCAGTTCACCCACGGGGGGCTACGAGCAGTACTTC
>TRBV11-3|.|TRBJ2-1|.
CASSSDPGVNEQFF
TGTGCCAGCAGCTCGGACCCAGGGGTCAATGAGCAGTTCTTC
>TRBV27|.|TRBJ2-2|TRBD2
CASSLWTSGRENTGELFF
TGTGCCAGCAGTTTATGGACTAGCGGGAGGGAGAACACCGGGGAGCTGTTTTTT
>TRBV14|.|TRBJ1-4|.
CASSQVSGANEKLFF
TGTGCCAGCAGCCAAGTGTCAGGGGCTAATGAAAAACTGTTTTTT
>TRBV9|.|TRBJ2-1|.
CASSVGGEYYNEQFF
TGTGCCAGCAGCGTAGGGGGGGAATACTACAATGAGCAGTTCTTC
>TRBV6-5|few|TRBJ2-3|TRBD2
CASRSSGRGSDTQYF
TGTGCCAGCAGATCTAGCGGGAGGGGTTCGGATACGCAGTATTTT
>TRBV27|few|TRBJ2-5|TRBD2
CASRGLAGGIKETQYF
TGTGCCAGCAGAGGACTAGCGGGGGGGATTAAGGAGACCCAGTACTTC
>TRBV7-6|.|TRBJ2-2|TRBD1
CASSDRVGNTGELFF
TGTGCCAGCAGCGACAGGGTTGGAAACACCGGGGAGCTGTTTTTT
>TRBV5-4|.|TRBJ2-1|.
CASSLETSSYNEQFF
TGTGCCAGCAGCCTAGAGACCAGCTCCTACAATGAGCAGTTCTTC
>TRBV4-2|.|TRBJ1-5|TRBD1
CASSQGGQGDQPQHF
TGTGCCAGCAGCCAAGGGGGACAGGGGGATCAGCCCCAGCATTTT
>TRBV5-1|.|TRBJ2-1|.
CASSLEPLSSYNEQFF
TGCGCCAGCAGCTTGGAACCGTTGAGCTCCTACAATGAGCAGTTCTTC
>TRBV5-4|.|TRBJ2-7|TRBD2
CASSLGGGAGYEQYF
TGTGCCAGCAGCTTAGGCGGGGGGGCCGGGTACGAGCAGTACTTC
>TRBV6-5|.|TRBJ1-1|TRBD1
CASSYDRGQGPTEAFF
TGTGCCAGCAGTTACGACCGAGGACAGGGACCCACTGAAGCTTTCTTT
>TRBV10-1|.|TRBJ2-7|.
CASSESQDYEQYF
TGCGCCAGCAGTGAGTCCCAGGACTACGAGCAGTACTTC
>TRBV6-5|few|TRBJ1-4|.
CASSHQYNEKLFF
TGTGCCAGCAGCCACCAGTATAATGAAAAACTGTTTTTT
>TRBV5-1|.|TRBJ1-4|TRBD1
CASSLLPGQGNEKLFF
TGCGCCAGCAGCCTATTACCGGGACAGGGGAATGAAAAACTGTTTTTT